This TCR beta chain was found in a study of blood T cell repertoires in COVID-19. Sequenced by immunoSEQ multiplex PCR; TCRdb stores in-frame clones only, minus some. The sample lists around 64,000 clones; about nine tenths were seen once. This CDR3 contains 13 residues. V lost 5 bases and J lost 4; bases outside the gene matches: 2. The TCR originated in a man aged 25-45 years with acute or convalescent COVID-19. The sample taken for sequencing was peripheral blood. The chain links TRBV12-3 or TRBV12-4 to TRBJ1-1; 9 positions agree with TRBD1. Here the CDR3 DNA reads TGTGCCAGCAGTCGACAGGGGGGCACTGAAGCTTTCTTT. Protein: CASSRQGGTEAFF.